The count of the clone carrying this T cell receptor (beta chain) is one. These data come from a study of OX40 agonist ivuxolimab in advanced cancers. Study-wide background: The study gave patients intravenous ivuxolimab at 0.01 to 10 mg/kg every 2 weeks.

Trimming removed 3 bases from V and 3 bases from J; junction bases left unmatched: 12. Germline V gene data show CDR1 as SGHAT and CDR2 as FQNNGV. The CDR3 has 17 residues. The method was immunoSEQ multiplex PCR; TCRdb's version includes in-frame clones alone and lacks a portion of them. Of about 40,000 clones detected, about 86% appear once; the ten largest clones hold around a fifth. The receptor was derived from an adult with an advanced solid tumor such as melanoma, head and neck, liver or kidney cancer. Specimen: CD4+ or CD8+ T cells sorted from blood, collected in a trial of the OX40 agonist ivuxolimab. The J gene is TRBJ2-7, the V gene TRBV11-2; TRBD1 matches 9 bases. The CDR3 DNA reads as TGTGCCAGCAGCTTGAGGTCCGGGACAGGGAAAAACTACGAGCAGTACTTC. It encodes CASSLRSGTGKNYEQYF.